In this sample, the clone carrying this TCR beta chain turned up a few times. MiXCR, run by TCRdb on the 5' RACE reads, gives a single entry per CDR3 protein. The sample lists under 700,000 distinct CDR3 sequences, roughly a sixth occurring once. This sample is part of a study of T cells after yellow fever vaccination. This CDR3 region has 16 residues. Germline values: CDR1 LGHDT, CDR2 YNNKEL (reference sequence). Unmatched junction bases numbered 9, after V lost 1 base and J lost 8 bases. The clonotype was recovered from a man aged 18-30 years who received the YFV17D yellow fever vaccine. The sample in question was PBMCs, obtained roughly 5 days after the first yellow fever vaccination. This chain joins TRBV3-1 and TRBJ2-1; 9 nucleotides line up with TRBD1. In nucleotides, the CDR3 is TGTGCCAGCAGCCAAGTCCCGGGACAGGGTAGCGATGAGCAGTTCTTC. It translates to CASSQVPGQGSDEQFF.